This T cell receptor (beta chain) is from a study of PD-1 blockade in mismatch repair-deficient tumors. Study-wide context: Patients had around 11 mismatch repair-deficient cancer types and were previously treated and progressing.

Sequencing was performed with immunoSEQ multiplex PCR; in TCRdb, only in-frame clones are kept and a portion is missing. Of some 110,000 clones in the sample, more than 60% were seen once. Every patient had mismatch repair deficiency by PCR or immunohistochemistry. The receptor was derived from an adult with mismatch repair-deficient cancer. Specimen: peripheral blood, collected 60 weeks after starting pembrolizumab.

The CDR3 here is CASSDWGLYEQYF. CDR3 in DNA: TGTGCCAGCAGCGACTGGGGGCTCTACGAGCAGTACTTC. The chain combines TRBV7-2 with TRBJ2-7, with D possibly TRBD1 on 6 matching bases. Germline CDR1 is SGHTA and CDR2 is FQGNSA. The CDR3 runs 13 residues. V dropped 5 bases and J dropped 3 bases, with 11 bases sitting between them. Together with reference TRBV7-2 and TRBJ2-7, the CDR3 gives the full variable domain: GAGVSQSPSNKVTEKGKDVELRCDPISGHTALYWYRQSLGQGLEFLIYFQGNSAPDKSGLPSDRFSAERTGGSVSTLTIQRTQQEDSAVYLCASSDWGLYEQYFGPGTRLTVT.